This record looks at one T cell receptor (beta chain) sequence and its context. Multiplex touch-down PCR with TRB-A/B primers amplified rearranged V-D-J TRB sequences. Each CDR3 protein is one row after TCRdb ran MiXCR on the multiplex PCR reads. The sample includes 1,500 to 2,000 distinct CDR3 sequences, 20% to 25% of them seen just once. The data were obtained in a study of T cell repertoires in aging, cancer and after chemotherapy. The CDR3 sequence is 12 residues long. The germline gives CDR1 DFQATT, CDR2 SNEGSKA (reference sequence). V lost 3 bases and J lost 4, with 9 bases in between. Peripheral blood genomic DNA, not sorted cells or RNA, was the template.

Sequencing input: blood. The source of this sequence is a human donor with a blood cancer. This chain uses TRBV20-1 with TRBJ1-1; unclear D gene. CDR3 nucleotides: TGCAGTGCTAGCGCGGCCACCACTGAAGCTTTCTTT. Its protein product is CSASAATTEAFF.